These 8 T cell receptor beta chains share one sample of origin, sequenced in a study of T cells expressing NK-cell markers. Following a re-call of the 5' RACE reads, TCRdb has one entry per CDR3 protein and lacks DNA. The repertoire table contains about 400,000 distinct CDR3 sequences. Sequencing used blood T cells: a sorted CD56 or NKG2C T cell subset, CD4+ or CD8+ T cells, or bulk PBMC T cells (not recorded which). The receptors were sampled from a woman aged 45 to 65 in good health.

The chain links TRBV12-3 or TRBV12-4 to TRBJ2-1; the D call from TCRdb, TRBD1, cannot be confirmed without DNA. The CDR3 runs 15 residues. The CDR3 region is CASSPNRRGYNEQFF.

The rearrangement joins TRBV29-1 to TRBJ2-2; TCRdb indicates TRBD1, and absent DNA this call remains unverified. The germline V gene has CDR1 SQVTM and CDR2 ANQGSEA. The CDR3 extends over 14 amino acids. The CDR3 sequence: CSASRERVSGELFF.

The J gene is TRBJ2-1, the V gene TRBV19; the D call of TRBD2 rests on TCRdb alone, since no DNA is present to check it. Germline V gives CDR1 LNHDA, CDR2 SQIVND (reference sequence). This CDR3 contains 15 residues. The CDR3 spells CASSMREGSYNEQFF.

The rearrangement joins TRBV7-9 to TRBJ1-4; TCRdb's D call of TRBD1 is untestable without DNA. The germline CDR1 and CDR2 sequences are SEHNR and FQNEAQ (reference sequence). This CDR3 spans 13 amino acids. The CDR3 is CASTAGGDEKLFF.

The chain recombines TRBV18 with TRBJ2-5. Germline CDR1 reads KGHSH; CDR2 reads LQKENI. The CDR3 has 16 residues. Here the CDR3 reads CASSPTDSSSQDTQYF.

The rearrangement joins TRBV20-1 to TRBJ1-2; without DNA, the TCRdb call of TRBD1 cannot be checked. Germline-derived CDR1 and CDR2 are DFQATT and SNEGSKA (reference sequence). This CDR3 contains 12 residues. CDR3 residues: CSARQRGVGYTF.

This sequence joins TRBV5-1 and TRBJ2-3; TCRdb indicates TRBD2, and absent DNA this call remains unverified. CDR1 and CDR2 from the germline V gene are SGHRS and YFSETQ. This CDR3 spans 16 amino acids. CDR3 amino acids: CASSSSGVTSTDTQYF.

The chain couples TRBV6-5 to TRBJ2-1; TCRdb lists TRBD2, though no DNA is available to test this call. The CDR3 extends over 15 amino acids. Germline V gene lookup returns CDR1 MNHEY and CDR2 SVGAGI. CDR3: CASSYLGLGANEQFF.